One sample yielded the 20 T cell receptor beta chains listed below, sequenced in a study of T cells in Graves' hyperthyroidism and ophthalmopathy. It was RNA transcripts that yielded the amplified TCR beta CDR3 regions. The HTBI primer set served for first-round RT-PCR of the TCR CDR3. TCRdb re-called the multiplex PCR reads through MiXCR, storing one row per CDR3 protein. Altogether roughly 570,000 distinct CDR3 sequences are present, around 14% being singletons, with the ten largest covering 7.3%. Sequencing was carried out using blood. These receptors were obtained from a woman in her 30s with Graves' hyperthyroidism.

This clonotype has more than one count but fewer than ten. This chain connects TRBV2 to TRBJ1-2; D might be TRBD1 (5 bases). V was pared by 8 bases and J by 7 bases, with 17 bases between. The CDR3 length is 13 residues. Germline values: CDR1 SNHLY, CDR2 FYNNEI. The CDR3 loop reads CASGAVFGFGYTF. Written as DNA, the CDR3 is TGTGCCAGCGGGGCGGTTTTTGGGTTTGGCTACACCTTC.

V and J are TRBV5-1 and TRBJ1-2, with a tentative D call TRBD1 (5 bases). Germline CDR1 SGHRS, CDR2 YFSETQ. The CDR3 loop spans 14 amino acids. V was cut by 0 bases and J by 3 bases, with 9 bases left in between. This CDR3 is CASSLGRADYGYTF. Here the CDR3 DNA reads TGCGCCAGCAGCTTGGGCAGGGCAGACTATGGCTACACCTTC.

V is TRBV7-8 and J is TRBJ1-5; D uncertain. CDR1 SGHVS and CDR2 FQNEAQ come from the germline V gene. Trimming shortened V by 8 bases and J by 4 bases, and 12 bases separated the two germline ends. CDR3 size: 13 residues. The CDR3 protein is CASARTENQPQHF. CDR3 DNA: TGTGCCAGCGCCAGGACCGAAAATCAGCCCCAGCATTTT.

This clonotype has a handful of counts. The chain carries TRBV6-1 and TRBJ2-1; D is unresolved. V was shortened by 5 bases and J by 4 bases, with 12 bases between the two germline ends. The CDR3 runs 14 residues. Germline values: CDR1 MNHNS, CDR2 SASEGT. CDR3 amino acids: CASSPRVGYNEQFF. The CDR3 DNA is TGTGCCAGCAGTCCAAGGGTGGGATACAATGAGCAGTTCTTC.

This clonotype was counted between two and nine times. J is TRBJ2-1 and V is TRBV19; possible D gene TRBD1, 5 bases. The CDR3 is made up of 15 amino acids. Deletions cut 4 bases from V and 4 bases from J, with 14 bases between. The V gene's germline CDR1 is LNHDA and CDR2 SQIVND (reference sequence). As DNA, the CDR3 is TGTGCCAGTAGTACCGACGGACAAACTTACAATGAGCAGTTCTTC. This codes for CASSTDGQTYNEQFF. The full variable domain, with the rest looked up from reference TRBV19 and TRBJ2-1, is DGGITQSPKYLFRKEGQNVTLSCEQNLNHDAMYWYRQDPGQGLRLIYYSQIVNDFQKGDIAEGYSVSREKKESFPLTVTSAQKNPTAFYLCASSTDGQTYNEQFFGPGTRLTVL.

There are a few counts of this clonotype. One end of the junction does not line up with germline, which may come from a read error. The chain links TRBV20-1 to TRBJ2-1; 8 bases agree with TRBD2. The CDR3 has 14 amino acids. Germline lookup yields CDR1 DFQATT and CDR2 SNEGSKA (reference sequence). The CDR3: CSSRELAALSEQFF. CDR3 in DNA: TGCAGTTCTAGAGAACTAGCGGCCCTGAGTGAGCAGTTCTTC.

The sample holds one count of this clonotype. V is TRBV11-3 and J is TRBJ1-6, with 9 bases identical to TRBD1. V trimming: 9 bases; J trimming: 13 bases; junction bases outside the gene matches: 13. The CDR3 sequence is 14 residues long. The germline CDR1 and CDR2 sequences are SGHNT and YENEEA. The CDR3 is CASTSGQGLSPLHF. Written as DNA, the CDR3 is TGTGCCAGTACATCGGGACAGGGCTTGTCGCCCCTCCACTTT.

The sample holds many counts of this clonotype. This CDR3 is CASSQNFVSNNEQFF. Here the CDR3 DNA reads TGTGCCAGCAGTCAAAACTTCGTCAGTAACAATGAGCAGTTCTTC. J is TRBJ2-1 and V is TRBV11-2; D not certain. The CDR3 is 15 residues long. Trimming cost V 6 bases and J 5 bases, with 17 bases left between them. Looked up from germline, CDR1 is SGHAT and CDR2 is FQNNGV.

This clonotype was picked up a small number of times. CDR3 amino acids: CASSQVLGTEAFF. The CDR3 DNA reads as TGCGCCAGCAGCCAAGTTCTCGGGACTGAAGCTTTCTTT. This sequence joins TRBV4-3 and TRBJ1-1; no firm D call. Germline V lookup: CDR1 LGHNA, CDR2 YSLEER. With 1 base removed from V and 5 bases from J, the gap between germline ends came to 8 bases. This CDR3 has 13 residues.

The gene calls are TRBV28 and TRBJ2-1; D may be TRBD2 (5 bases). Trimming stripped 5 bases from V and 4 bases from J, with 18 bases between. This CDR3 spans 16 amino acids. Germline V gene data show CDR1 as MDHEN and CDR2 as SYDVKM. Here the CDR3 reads CASSARTGLRYNEQFF. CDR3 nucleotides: TGTGCCAGCAGTGCGAGGACGGGGTTGAGGTACAATGAGCAGTTCTTC.

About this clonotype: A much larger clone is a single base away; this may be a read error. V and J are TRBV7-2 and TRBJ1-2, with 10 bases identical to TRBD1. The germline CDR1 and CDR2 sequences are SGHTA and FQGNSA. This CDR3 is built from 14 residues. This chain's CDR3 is CANSFGTGVNGYTF. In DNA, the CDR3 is TGTGCCAACAGCTTCGGGACAGGGGTGAATGGCTACACCTTC.

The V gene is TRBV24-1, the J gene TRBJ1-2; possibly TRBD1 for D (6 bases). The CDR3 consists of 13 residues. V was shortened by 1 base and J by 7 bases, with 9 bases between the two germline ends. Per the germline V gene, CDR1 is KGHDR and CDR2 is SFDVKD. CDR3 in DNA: TGTGCCACCAGTGATTTAGGGGGATTTGGCTACACCTTC. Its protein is CATSDLGGFGYTF.

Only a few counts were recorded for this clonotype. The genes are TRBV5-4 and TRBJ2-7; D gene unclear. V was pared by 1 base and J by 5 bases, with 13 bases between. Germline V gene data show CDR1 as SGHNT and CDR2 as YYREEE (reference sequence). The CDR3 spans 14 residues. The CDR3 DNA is TGTGCCAGCAGCTTGAGTACGGGTTACGACGAGCAGTACTTC. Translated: CASSLSTGYDEQYF.

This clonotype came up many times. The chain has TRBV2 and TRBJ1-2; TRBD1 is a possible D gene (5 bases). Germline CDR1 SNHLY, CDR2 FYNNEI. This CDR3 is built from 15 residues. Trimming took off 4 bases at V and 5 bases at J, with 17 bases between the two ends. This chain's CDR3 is CASSGLLGGPYGYTF. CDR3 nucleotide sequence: TGTGCCAGCAGTGGGTTGCTGGGGGGACCTTATGGCTACACCTTC.

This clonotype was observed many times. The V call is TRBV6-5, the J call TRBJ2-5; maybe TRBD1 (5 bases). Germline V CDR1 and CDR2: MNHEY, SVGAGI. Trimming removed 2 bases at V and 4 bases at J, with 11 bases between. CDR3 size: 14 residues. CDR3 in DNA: TGTGCCAGCAGTTACGCGGACCAGGGAGAGACCCAGTACTTC. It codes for CASSYADQGETQYF.

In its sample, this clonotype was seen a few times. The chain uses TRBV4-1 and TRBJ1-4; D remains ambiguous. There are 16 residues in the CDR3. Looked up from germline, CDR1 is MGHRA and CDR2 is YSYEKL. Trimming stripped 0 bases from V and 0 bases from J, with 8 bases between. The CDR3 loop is CASSQDRSSTNEKLFF. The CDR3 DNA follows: TGCGCCAGCAGCCAAGATCGGAGCTCAACTAATGAAAAACTGTTTTTT.

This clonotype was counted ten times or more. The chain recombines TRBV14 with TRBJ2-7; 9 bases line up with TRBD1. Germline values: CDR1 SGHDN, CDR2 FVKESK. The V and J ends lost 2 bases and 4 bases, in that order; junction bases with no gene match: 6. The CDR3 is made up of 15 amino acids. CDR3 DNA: TGTGCCAGCAGCCAAACCGGGACAGGGACATACGAGCAGTACTTC. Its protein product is CASSQTGTGTYEQYF.

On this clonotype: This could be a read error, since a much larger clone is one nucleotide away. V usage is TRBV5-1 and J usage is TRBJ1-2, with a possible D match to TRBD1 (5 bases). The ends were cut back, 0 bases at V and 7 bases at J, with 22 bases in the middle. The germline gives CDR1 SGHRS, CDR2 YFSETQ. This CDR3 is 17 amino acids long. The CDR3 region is CASSLGRGVISIAGYTF. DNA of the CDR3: TGCGCCAGCAGCTTGGGGAGGGGAGTCATCTCCATCGCTGGCTACACCTTC.

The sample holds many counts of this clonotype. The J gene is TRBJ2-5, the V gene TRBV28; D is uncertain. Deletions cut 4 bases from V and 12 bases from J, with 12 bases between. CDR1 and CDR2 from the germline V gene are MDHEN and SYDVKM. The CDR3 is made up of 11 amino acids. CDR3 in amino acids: CASSSDQLEYF. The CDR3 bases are TGTGCCAGCAGTTCCGACCAACTCGAGTACTTC.

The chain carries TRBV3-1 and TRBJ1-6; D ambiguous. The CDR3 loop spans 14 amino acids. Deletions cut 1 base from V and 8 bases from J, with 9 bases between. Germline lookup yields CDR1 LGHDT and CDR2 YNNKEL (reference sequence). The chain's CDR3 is CASSQGDPYSPLHF. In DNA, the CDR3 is TGTGCCAGCAGCCAAGGGGATCCCTATTCACCCCTCCACTTT.